The entry below gives a single TCR beta chain sequence along with its context. The protocol was immunoSEQ multiplex PCR, while the TCRdb copy is restricted to in-frame clones and leaves out a portion. Seen here are hundreds of thousands of clones, roughly four fifths observed once, and the top ten hold approximately 4.9%. The data originate from a study of blood T cell repertoires in COVID-19. Across the whole study: The cDNA or gDNA used as material had been derived from T cells, B-cell-depleted T cells, or PBMCs.

V was shortened by 0 bases and J by 9 bases, with 15 bases between the two germline ends. Per the germline V gene, CDR1 is SGHRS and CDR2 is YFSETQ. The CDR3 contains 14 residues. The chain links TRBV5-1 to TRBJ1-1; D perhaps matches TRBD1 (6 bases). Sequenced material: PBMCs or T cells enriched from blood (not recorded which). The sequence was collected from a woman aged 45-65 years who had been exposed to COVID-19. CDR3 sequence reads: CASSLALPGGQAFF. CDR3 nucleotides: TGCGCCAGCAGCTTGGCTCTCCCTGGGGGCCAAGCTTTCTTT.